This TCR beta chain is drawn from a study of shared T cell receptors in the human thymus. The table came from immunoSEQ multiplex PCR; TCRdb's copy has only in-frame clones and leaves some out. This table has 630,000 or so clones, approximately 89% appearing once. The germline CDR1 and CDR2 sequences are LNHDA and SQIVND (reference sequence). Trimming at V came to 1 base and at J to 5 bases, leaving 11 bases not matched to a gene. The CDR3 contains 16 residues. There are a few counts of this clone. The same sample was also used in a study of human thymus T cells.

The gene calls are TRBV19 and TRBJ2-7; TRBD1 matches 7 bases. This receptor was taken from a boy under two years old with a congenital heart defect. Sequencing was carried out using thymocytes. The chain's CDR3 is CASSIGPPGQPDEQYF. The CDR3 bases are TGTGCCAGTAGTATAGGCCCACCGGGACAGCCAGACGAGCAGTACTTC.